This TCR beta chain derives from a study of lung T cells in sarcoidosis with Löfgren's syndrome. Study conclusions and caveats: Multiple Löfgren's syndrome patients reportedly shared TRAV12-1 and TRBV2 CDR3 motifs. Recognition of an unidentified sarcoidosis antigen was only suggested. In alpha-beta pairs, TRAV12-1 favored TRBV2, and their CDR3s were homologous. The most expanded V genes in Löfgren's patients were reportedly TRAV12-1 and TRBV2.

MiXCR, run by TCRdb on the reads, gives a single entry per CDR3 protein. The table lists about 19,000 distinct CDR3 sequences, approximately 22% of them singletons. This clonotype was seen a single time. Its target is unknown. Germline loops: CDR1 SGDLS, CDR2 YYNGEE. The CDR3 totals 14 residues. V lost 4 bases, J lost 5 bases, and 15 bases lay in between. The chain couples TRBV9 to TRBJ1-1; no firm D call. The TCR sequence derives from a human donor with sarcoidosis (Löfgren's syndrome or another form), or a control subject (not recorded which). The specimen was CD4+ T cells from bronchoalveolar lavage. The CDR3 sequence: CASSPGLRGTEAFF. In nucleotides, the CDR3 is TGTGCCAGCAGCCCCGGGCTGCGGGGAACTGAAGCTTTCTTT.